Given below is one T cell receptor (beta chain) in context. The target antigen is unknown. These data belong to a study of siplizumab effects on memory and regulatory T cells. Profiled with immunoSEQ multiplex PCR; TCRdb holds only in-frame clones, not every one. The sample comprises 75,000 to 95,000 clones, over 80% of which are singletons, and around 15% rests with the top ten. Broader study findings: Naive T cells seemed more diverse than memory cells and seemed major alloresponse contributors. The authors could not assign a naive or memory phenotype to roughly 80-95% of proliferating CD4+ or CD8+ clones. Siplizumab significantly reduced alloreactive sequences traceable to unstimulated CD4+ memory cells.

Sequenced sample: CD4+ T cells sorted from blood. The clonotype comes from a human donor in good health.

In nucleotides, the CDR3 is TGTGCCACCGGGACAGGGGCCTACGAGCAGTACTTC. Translated, it gives CATGTGAYEQYF. This chain uses TRBV5-4 with TRBJ2-7, with 10 bases matching TRBD1. Germline assignment: CDR1 SGHNT and CDR2 YYREEE (reference sequence). V trimming: 9 bases; J trimming: 2 bases; junction bases outside the gene matches: 2. The CDR3 length is 12 residues.